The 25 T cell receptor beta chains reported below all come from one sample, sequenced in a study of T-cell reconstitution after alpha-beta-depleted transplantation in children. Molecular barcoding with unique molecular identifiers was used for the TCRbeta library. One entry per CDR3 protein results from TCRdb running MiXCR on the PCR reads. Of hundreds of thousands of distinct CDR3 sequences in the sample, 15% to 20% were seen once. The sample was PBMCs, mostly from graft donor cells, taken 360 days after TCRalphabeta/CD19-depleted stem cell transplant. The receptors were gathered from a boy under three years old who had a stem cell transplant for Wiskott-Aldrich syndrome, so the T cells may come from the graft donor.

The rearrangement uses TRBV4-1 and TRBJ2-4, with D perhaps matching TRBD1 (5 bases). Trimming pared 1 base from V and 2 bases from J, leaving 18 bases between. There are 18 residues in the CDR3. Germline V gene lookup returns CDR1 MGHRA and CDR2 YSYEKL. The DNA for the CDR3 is TGCGCCAGCAGCCAAGTGGGTTTGGGGAAGGGGACCAAAAACATTCAGTACTTC. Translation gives CASSQVGLGKGTKNIQYF.

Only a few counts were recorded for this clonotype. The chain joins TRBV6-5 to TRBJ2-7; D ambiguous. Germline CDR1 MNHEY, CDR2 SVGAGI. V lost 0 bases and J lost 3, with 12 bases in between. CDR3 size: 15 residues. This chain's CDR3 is CASSYSMWDNYEQYF. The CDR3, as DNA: TGTGCCAGCAGTTACTCGATGTGGGATAACTACGAGCAGTACTTC.

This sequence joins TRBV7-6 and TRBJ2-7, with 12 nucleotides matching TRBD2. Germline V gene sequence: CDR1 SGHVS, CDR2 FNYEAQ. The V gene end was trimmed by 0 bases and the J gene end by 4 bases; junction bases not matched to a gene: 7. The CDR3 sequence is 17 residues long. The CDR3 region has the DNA TGTGCCAGCAGCTTAGCCCCCACTAGCGGGGGGAGGTACGAGCAGTACTTC. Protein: CASSLAPTSGGRYEQYF. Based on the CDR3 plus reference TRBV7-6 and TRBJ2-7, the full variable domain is GAGVSQSPRYKVTKRGQDVALRCDPISGHVSLYWYRQALGQGPEFLTYFNYEAQQDKSGLPNDRFSAERPEGSISTLTIQRTEQRDSAMYRCASSLAPTSGGRYEQYFGPGTRLTVT.

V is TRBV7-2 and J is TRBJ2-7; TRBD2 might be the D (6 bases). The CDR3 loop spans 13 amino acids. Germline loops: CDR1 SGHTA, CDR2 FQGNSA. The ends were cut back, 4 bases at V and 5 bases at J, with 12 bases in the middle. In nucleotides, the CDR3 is TGTGCCAGCAGCTACGGGGGTTCCCACGAGCAGTACTTC. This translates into CASSYGGSHEQYF.

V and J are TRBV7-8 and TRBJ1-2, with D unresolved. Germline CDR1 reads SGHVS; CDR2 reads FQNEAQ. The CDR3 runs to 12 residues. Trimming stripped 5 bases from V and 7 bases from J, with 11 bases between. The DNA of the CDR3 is TGTGCCAGCAGCGTAGGAGGAGTTGGCTACACCTTC. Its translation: CASSVGGVGYTF.

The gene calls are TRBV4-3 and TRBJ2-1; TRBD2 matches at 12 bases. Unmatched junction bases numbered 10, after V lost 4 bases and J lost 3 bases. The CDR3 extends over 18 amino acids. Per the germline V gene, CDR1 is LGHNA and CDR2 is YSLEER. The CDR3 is CASSPGLAGSKFYNEQFF. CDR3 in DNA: TGCGCCAGCAGCCCCGGACTAGCGGGATCCAAATTCTACAATGAGCAGTTCTTC.

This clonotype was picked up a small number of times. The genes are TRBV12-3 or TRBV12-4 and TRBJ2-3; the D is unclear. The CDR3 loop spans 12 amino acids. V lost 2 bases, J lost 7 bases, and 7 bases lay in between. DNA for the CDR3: TGTGCCAGCAGTTTAATCCCCAATACGCAGTATTTT. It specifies CASSLIPNTQYF.

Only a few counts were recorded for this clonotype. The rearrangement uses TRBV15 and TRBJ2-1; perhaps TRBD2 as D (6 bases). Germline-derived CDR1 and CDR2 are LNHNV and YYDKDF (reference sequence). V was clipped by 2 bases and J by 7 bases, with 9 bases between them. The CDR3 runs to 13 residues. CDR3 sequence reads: CATSRQGLNEQFF. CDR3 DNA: TGTGCCACCAGCAGACAGGGACTTAATGAGCAGTTCTTC.

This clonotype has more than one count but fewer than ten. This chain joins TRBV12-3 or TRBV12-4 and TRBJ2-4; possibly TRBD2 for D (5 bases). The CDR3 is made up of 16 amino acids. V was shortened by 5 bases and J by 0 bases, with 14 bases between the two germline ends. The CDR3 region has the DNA TGTGCCAGCAGTCTCAAGGGTGGACTAGCCAAAAACATTCAGTACTTC. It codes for CASSLKGGLAKNIQYF.

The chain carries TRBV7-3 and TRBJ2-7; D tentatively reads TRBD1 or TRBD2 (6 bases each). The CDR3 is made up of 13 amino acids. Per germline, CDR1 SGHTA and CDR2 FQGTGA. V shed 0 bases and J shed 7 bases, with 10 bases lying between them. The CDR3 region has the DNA TGTGCCAGCAGCTTAACGAGGGGGAGGGAGCAGTACTTC. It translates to CASSLTRGREQYF.

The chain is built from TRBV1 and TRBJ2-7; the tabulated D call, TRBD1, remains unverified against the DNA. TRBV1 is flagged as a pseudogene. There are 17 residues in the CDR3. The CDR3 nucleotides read TGCACCAGCAGCCAAGAAGTGTCGGGGGGCTACTCCTACGAGCAGTACTTC. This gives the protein CTSSQEVSGGYSYEQYF.

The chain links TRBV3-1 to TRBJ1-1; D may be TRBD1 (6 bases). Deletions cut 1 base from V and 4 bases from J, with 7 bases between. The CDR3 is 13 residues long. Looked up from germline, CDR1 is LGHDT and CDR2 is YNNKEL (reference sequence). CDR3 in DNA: TGTGCCAGCAGCCAAGGAGGGGGCACTGAAGCTTTCTTT. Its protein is CASSQGGGTEAFF. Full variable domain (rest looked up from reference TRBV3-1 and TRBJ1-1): DTAVSQTPKYLVTQMGNDKSIKCEQNLGHDTMYWYKQDSKKFLKIMFSYNNKELIINETVPNRFSPKSPDKAHLNLHINSLELGDSAVYFCASSQGGGTEAFFGQGTRLTVV.

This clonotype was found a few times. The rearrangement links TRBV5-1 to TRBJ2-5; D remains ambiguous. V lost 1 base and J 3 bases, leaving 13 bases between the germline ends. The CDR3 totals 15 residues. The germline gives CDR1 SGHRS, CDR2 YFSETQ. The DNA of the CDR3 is TGCGCCAGCAGCTTGATTACGGCAAATGAAGAGACCCAGTACTTC. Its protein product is CASSLITANEETQYF.

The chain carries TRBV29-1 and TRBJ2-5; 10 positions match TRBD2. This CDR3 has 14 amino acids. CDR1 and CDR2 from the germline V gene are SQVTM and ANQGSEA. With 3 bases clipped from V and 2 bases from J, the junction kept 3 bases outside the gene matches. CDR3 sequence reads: CSVDLGLAQETQYF. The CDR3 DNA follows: TGCAGCGTTGACCTGGGACTAGCGCAAGAGACCCAGTACTTC.

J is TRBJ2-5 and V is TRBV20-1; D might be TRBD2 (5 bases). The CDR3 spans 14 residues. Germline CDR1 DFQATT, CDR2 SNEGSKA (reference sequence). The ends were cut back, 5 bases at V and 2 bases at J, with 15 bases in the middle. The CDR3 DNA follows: TGCAGTGCTGTGGTAGCGCGGACTCAAGAGACCCAGTACTTC. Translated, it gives CSAVVARTQETQYF.

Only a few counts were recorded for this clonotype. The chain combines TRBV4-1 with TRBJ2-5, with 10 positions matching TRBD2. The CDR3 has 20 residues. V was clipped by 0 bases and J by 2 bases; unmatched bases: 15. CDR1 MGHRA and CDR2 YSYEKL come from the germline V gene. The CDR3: CASSQEWEQSGGVLQETQYF. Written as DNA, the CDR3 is TGCGCCAGCAGCCAAGAGTGGGAGCAAAGCGGGGGGGTTTTACAAGAGACCCAGTACTTC.

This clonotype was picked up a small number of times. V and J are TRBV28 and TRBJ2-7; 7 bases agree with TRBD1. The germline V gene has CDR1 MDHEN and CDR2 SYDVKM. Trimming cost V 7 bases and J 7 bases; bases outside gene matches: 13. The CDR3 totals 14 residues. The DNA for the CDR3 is TGTGCCAGCACCTTAGTAAGGGGGCGAGGAGAGCAGTACTTC. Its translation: CASTLVRGRGEQYF.

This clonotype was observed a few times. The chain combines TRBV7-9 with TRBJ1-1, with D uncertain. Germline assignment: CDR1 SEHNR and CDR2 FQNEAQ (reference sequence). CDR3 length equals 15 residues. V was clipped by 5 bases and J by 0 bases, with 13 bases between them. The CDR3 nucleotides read TGTGCCAGCAGCCCCCGTGAAGGTTTGAACACTGAAGCTTTCTTT. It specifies CASSPREGLNTEAFF.

As DNA, the CDR3 is TGTGCCAGCGGAGGACAGGGCCTGTGGTACGAGCAGTACTTC. Its protein is CASGGQGLWYEQYF. The chain joins TRBV7-7 to TRBJ2-7, with 8 bases aligning to TRBD1. V gave up 8 bases and J gave up 4 bases; unmatched junction bases: 10. Germline CDR1 is SSHAT and CDR2 is FNYEAQ (reference sequence). This CDR3 is 14 amino acids long.

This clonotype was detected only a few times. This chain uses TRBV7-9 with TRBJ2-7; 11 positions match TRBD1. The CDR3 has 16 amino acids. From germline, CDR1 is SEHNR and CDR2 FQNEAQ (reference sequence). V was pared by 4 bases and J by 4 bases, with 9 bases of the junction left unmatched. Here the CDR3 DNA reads TGTGCCAGCAGCTCCGCCCGGACAGGGGGCCTGTACGAGCAGTACTTC. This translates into CASSSARTGGLYEQYF. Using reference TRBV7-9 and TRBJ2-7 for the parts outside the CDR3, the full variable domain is DTGVSQNPRHKITKRGQNVTFRCDPISEHNRLYWYRQTLGQGPEFLTYFQNEAQLEKSRLLSDRFSAERPKGSFSTLEIQRTEQGDSAMYLCASSSARTGGLYEQYFGPGTRLTVT.

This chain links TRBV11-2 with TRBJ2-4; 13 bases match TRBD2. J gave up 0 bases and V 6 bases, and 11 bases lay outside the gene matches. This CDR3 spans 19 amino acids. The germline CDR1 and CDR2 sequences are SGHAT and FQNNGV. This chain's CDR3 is CASSLTGLAGPLAKNIQYF. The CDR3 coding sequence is TGTGCCAGCAGTCTTACGGGACTAGCGGGACCTCTAGCCAAAAACATTCAGTACTTC.

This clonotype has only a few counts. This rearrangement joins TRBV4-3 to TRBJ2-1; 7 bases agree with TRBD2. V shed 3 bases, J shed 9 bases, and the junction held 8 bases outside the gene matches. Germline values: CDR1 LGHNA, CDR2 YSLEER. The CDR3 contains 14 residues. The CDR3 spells CASSHGSGDSEQFF. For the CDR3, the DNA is TGCGCCAGCAGCCATGGCAGCGGGGACTCTGAGCAGTTCTTC.

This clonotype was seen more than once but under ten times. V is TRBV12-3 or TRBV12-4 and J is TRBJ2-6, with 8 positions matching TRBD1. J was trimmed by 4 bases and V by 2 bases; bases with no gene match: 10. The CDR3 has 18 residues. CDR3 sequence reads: CASSLRQGRVSGANVLTF. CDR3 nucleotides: TGTGCCAGCAGTTTACGACAGGGGAGAGTTTCCGGGGCCAACGTCCTGACTTTC.

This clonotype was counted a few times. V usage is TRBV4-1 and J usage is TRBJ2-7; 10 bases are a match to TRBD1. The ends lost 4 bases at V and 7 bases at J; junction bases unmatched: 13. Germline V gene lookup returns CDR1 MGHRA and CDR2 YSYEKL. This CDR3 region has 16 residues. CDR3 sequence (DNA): TGCGCCAGCAGCCGACTAGGGGGGACAGGGGCGGGGGAGCAGTACTTC. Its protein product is CASSRLGGTGAGEQYF.

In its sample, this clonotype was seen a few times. The chain's CDR3 is CASSKASAYNEQFF. CDR3 bases: TGTGCCAGCAGCAAAGCTAGCGCCTACAATGAGCAGTTCTTC. The chain recombines TRBV21-1 with TRBJ2-1. TRBV21-1 is designated a pseudogene. The length of the CDR3 is 14 residues.